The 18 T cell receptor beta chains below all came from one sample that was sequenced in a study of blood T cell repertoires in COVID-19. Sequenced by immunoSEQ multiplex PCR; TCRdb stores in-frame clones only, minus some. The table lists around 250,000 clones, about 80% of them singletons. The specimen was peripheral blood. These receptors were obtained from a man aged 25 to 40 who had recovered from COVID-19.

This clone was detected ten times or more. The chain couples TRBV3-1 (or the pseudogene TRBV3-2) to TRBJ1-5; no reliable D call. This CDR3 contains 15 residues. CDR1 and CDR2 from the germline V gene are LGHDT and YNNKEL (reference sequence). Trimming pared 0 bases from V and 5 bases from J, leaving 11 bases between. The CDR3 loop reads CASSQDLRFDQPQHF. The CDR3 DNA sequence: TGTGCCAGCAGCCAAGATCTACGGTTTGATCAGCCCCAGCATTTT.

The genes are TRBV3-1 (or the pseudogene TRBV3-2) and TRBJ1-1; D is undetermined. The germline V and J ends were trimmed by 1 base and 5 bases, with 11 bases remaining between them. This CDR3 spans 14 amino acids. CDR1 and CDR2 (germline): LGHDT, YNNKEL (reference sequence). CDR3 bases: TGTGCCAGCAGCCAAGTGGTTGGTCGGACTGAAGCTTTCTTT. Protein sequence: CASSQVVGRTEAFF.

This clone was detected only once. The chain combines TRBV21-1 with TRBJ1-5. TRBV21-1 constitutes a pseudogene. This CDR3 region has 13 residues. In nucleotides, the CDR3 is TGTGCCAGCAGCAAAGTACGGGGTCAGCCCCAGCATTTT. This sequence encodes CASSKVRGQPQHF.

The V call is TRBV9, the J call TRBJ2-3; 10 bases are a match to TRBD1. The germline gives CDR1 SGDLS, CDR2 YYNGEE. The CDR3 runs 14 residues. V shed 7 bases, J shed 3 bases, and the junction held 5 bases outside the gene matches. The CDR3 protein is CASVDRGTTDTQYF. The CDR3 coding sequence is TGTGCCAGCGTGGACAGGGGGACAACAGATACGCAGTATTTT.

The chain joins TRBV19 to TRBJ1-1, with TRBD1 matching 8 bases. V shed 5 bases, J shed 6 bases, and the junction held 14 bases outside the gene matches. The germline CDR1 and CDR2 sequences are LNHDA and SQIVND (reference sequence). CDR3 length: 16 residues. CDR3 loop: CASSRDRPPYAAEAFF. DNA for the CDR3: TGTGCCAGTAGTCGGGACAGGCCACCGTACGCCGCTGAAGCTTTCTTT. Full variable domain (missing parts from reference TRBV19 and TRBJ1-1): DGGITQSPKYLFRKEGQNVTLSCEQNLNHDAMYWYRQDPGQGLRLIYYSQIVNDFQKGDIAEGYSVSREKKESFPLTVTSAQKNPTAFYLCASSRDRPPYAAEAFFGQGTRLTVV.

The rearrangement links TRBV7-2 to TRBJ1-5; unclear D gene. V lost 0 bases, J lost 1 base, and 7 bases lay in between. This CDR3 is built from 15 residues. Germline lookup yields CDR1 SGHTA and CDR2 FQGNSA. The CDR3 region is CASSLASLSNQPQHF. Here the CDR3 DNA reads TGTGCCAGCAGCTTAGCGAGTCTGAGCAATCAGCCCCAGCATTTT.

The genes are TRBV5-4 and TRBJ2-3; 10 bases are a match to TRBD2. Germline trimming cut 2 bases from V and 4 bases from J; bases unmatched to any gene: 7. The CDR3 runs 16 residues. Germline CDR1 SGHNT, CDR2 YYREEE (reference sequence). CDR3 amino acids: CASSFWEAGGSDTQYF. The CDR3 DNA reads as TGTGCCAGCAGCTTCTGGGAAGCGGGGGGGTCAGATACGCAGTATTTT.

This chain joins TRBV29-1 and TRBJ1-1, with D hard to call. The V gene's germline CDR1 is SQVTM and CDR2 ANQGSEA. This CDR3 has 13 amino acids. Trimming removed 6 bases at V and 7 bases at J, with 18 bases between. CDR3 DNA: TGCAGCGTCTTCGGCCCCGTGGGCTATGAAGCTTTCTTT. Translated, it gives CSVFGPVGYEAFF.

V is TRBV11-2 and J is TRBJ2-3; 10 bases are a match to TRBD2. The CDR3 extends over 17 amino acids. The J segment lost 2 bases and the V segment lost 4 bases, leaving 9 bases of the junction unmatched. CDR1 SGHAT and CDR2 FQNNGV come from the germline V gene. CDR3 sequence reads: CASSSPSAGGLTDTQYF. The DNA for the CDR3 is TGTGCCAGCAGCTCACCATCAGCGGGGGGGCTCACAGATACGCAGTATTTT.

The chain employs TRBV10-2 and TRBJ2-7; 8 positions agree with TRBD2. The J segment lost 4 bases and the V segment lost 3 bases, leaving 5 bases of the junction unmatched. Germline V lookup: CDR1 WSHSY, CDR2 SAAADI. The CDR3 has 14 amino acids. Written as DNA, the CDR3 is TGCGCCAGCAGTGAAAGCGGGGGAAAATACGAGCAGTACGTC. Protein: CASSESGGKYEQYV.

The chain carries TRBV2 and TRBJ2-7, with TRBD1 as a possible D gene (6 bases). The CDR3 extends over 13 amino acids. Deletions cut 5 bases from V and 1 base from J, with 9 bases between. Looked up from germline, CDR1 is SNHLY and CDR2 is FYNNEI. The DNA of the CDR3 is TGTGCCAGCAGTCTACAGGGTTCCTACGAGCAGTACTTC. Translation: CASSLQGSYEQYF.

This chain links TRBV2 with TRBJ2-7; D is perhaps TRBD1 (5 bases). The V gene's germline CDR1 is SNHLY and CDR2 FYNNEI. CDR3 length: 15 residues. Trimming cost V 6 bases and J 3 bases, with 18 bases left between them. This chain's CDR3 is CASSQRQLGVYEQYF. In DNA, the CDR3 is TGTGCCAGCAGCCAAAGACAGTTAGGAGTCTACGAGCAGTACTTC.

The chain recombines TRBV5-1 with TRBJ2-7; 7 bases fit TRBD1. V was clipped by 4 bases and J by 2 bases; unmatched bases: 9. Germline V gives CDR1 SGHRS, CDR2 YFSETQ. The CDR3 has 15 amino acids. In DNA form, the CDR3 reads TGCGCCAGCAGCCCCAGGACAGGTACGACCTACGAGCAGTACTTC. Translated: CASSPRTGTTYEQYF. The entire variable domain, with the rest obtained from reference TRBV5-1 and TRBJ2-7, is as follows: KAGVTQTPRYLIKTRGQQVTLSCSPISGHRSVSWYQQTPGQGLQFLFEYFSETQRNKGNFPGRFSGRQFSNSRSEMNVSTLELGDSALYLCASSPRTGTTYEQYFGPGTRLTVT.

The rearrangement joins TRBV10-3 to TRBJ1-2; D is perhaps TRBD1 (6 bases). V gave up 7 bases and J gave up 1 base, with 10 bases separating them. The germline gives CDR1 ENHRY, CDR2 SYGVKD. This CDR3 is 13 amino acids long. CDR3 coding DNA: TGTGCCATCAATACAGGGTTTAACTATGGCTACACCTTC. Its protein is CAINTGFNYGYTF.

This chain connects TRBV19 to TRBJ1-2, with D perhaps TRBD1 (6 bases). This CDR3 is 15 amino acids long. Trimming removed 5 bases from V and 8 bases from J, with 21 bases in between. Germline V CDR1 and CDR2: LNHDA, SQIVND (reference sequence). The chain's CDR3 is CASSPRLGQRGGYTF. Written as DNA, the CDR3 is TGTGCCAGTAGTCCGCGTCTGGGACAACGAGGGGGCTACACCTTC.

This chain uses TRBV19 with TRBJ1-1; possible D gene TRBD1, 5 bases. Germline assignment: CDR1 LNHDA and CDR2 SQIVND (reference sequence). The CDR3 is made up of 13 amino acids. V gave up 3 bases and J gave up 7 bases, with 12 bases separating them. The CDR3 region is CASSIRQRDEAFF. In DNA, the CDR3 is TGTGCCAGTAGTATCCGACAGCGCGATGAAGCTTTCTTT.

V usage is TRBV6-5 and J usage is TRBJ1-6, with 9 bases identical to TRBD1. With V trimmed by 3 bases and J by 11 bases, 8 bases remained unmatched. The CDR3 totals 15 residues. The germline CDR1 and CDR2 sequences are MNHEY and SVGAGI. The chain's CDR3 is CASSYSGTGQTPLHF. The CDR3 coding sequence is TGTGCCAGCAGTTATTCCGGGACAGGGCAAACACCCCTCCACTTT.

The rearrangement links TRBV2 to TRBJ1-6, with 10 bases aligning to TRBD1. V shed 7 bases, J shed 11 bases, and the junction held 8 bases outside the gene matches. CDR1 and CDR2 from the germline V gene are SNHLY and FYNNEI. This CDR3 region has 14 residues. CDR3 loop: CASNDRGHRAPLHF. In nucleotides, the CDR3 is TGTGCCAGCAATGACAGGGGGCATCGTGCACCCCTCCACTTT. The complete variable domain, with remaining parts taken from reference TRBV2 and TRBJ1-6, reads EPEVTQTPSHQVTQMGQEVILRCVPISNHLYFYWYRQILGQKVEFLVSFYNNEISEKSEIFDDQFSVERPDGSNFTLKIRSTKLEDSAMYFCASNDRGHRAPLHFGNGTRLTVT.